This paragraph reports one T cell receptor (beta chain). The antigen is not known. Germline V lookup: CDR1 SGHNT, CDR2 YYREEE (reference sequence). This CDR3 is 16 amino acids long. V lost 3 bases to trimming and J lost 5 bases, with 20 bases between them. The record originates from a study of T cell repertoires in cytomegalovirus infection. Across the whole study: In public TCR beta signatures, there were indications of both CMV infection and matching HLA type. Study results and caveats: Individuals carrying CMV plus the relevant HLA were identified by cumulative frequency of public TCR beta families.

Via MiXCR, TCRdb re-called the reads, giving one row per CDR3 protein. Among around 530,000 distinct CDR3 sequences listed, about 26% were seen once. V is TRBV5-4 and J is TRBJ2-5; D is possibly TRBD2 (5 bases). Sequencing input: PBMCs. This TCR derives from a human donor in good health (CMV status not recorded). Some clones in this sample may be carry-over from other donors' samples. Written as DNA, the CDR3 is TGTGCCAGCAGCTCCAGGCTACTGGGAGTTTCCGAGACCCAGTACTTC. Its protein product is CASSSRLLGVSETQYF.